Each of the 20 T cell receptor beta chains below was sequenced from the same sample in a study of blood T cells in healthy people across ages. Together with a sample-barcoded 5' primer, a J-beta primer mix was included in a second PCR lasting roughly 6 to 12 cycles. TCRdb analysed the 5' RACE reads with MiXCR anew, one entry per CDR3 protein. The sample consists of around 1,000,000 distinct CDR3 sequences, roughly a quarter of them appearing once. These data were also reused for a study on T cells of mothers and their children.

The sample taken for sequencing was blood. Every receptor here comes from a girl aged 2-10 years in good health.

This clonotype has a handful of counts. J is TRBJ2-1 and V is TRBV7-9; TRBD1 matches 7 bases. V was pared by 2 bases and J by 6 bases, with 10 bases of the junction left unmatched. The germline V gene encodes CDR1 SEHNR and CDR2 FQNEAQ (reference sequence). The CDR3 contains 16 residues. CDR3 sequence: CASSLRLPGGGNEQFF. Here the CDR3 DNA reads TGTGCCAGCAGCTTAAGGCTCCCAGGGGGTGGCAATGAGCAGTTCTTC.

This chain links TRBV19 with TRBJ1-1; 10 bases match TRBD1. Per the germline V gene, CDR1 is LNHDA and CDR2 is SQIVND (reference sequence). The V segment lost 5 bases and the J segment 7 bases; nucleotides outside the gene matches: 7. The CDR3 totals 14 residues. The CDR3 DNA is TGTGCCAGTAGTCCACGACAGGGGGCGGGTGAAGCTTTCTTT. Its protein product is CASSPRQGAGEAFF.

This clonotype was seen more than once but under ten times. In DNA form, the CDR3 reads TGTGCCAGCAGTTTAGCGGTTCGGGAACAAGAGACCCAGTACTTC. This translates into CASSLAVREQETQYF. The chain links TRBV28 to TRBJ2-5; TRBD2 might be the D (5 bases). The V gene lost 2 bases and the J gene lost 2 bases, with 12 bases spanning the gap. CDR1 MDHEN and CDR2 SYDVKM come from the germline V gene. This CDR3 comprises 15 residues.

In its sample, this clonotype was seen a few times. The CDR3 sequence: CASSSSGATYEQYF. CDR3 in DNA: TGTGCCAGCAGCTCTAGCGGGGCAACCTACGAGCAGTACTTC. The chain has TRBV7-9 and TRBJ2-7; 9 bases are shared with TRBD2. V dropped 4 bases and J dropped 2; count of bases not matched to a gene: 3. The CDR3 consists of 14 residues. Germline V lookup: CDR1 SEHNR, CDR2 FQNEAQ (reference sequence).

The CDR3 protein is CASSPSGLGTQYF. The CDR3 region has the DNA TGCGCCAGCAGCCCTTCGGGTTTGGGGACCCAGTACTTC. The rearrangement links TRBV4-1 to TRBJ2-5, with unresolved D. The CDR3 is 13 residues long. V lost 4 bases and J lost 7, with 13 bases in between. Germline CDR1 is MGHRA and CDR2 is YSYEKL.

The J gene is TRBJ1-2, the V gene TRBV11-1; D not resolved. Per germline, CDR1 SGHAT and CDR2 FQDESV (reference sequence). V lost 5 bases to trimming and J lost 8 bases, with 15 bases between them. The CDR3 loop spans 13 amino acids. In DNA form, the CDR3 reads TGTGCCAGCAGCCAAGATAGTTCCGTCGGCTACACCTTC. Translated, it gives CASSQDSSVGYTF.

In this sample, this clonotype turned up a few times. The CDR3 is CASSGTSGMDNEQFF. CDR3 DNA sequence: TGTGCCAGCAGTGGGACTAGCGGGATGGACAATGAGCAGTTCTTC. The chain has TRBV27 and TRBJ2-1, with 13 bases lining up with TRBD2. V lost 5 bases to trimming and J lost 5 bases; unmatched junction nucleotides: 3. The CDR3 length is 15 residues. CDR1 and CDR2 (germline): MNHEY, SMNVEV (reference sequence).

CDR3 amino acids: CSVERVGGLAKNIQYF. The CDR3 DNA is TGCAGCGTTGAAAGGGTTGGGGGTTTGGCCAAAAACATTCAGTACTTC. The V gene is TRBV29-1, the J gene TRBJ2-4; the D call may be TRBD1 or TRBD2 (5 bases each). CDR3 length: 16 amino acids. Germline loops: CDR1 SQVTM, CDR2 ANQGSEA. V was trimmed by 2 bases and J by 1 base, leaving 15 bases between them.

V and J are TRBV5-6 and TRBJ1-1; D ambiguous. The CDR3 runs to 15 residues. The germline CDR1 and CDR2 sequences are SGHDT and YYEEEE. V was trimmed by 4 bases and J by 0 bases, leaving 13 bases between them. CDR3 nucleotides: TGTGCCAGCAGCCCGGAGGGCCACTTGAACACTGAAGCTTTCTTT. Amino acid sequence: CASSPEGHLNTEAFF.

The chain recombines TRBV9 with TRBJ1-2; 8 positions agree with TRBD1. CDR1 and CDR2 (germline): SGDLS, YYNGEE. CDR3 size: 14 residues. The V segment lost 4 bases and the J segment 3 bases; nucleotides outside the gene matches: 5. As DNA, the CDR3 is TGTGCCAGCAGCACGGGACAGGACTACTATGGCTACACCTTC. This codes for CASSTGQDYYGYTF. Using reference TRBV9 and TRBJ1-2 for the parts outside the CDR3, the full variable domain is DSGVTQTPKHLITATGQRVTLRCSPRSGDLSVYWYQQSLDQGLQFLIQYYNGEERAKGNILERFSAQQFPDLHSELNLSSLELGDSALYFCASSTGQDYYGYTFGSGTRLTVV.

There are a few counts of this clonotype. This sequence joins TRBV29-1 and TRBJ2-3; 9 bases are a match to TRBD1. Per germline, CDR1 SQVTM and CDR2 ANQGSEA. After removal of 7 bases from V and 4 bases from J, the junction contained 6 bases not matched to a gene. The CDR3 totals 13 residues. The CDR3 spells CSDRGQGPDTQYF. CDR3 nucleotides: TGCAGCGACCGCGGACAGGGGCCAGATACGCAGTATTTT.

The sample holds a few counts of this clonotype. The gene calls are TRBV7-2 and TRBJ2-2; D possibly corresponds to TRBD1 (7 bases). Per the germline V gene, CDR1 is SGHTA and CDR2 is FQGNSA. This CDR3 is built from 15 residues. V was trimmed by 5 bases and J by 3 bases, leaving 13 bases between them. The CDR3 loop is CASSIRGEYTGELFF. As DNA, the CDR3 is TGTGCCAGCAGCATCAGGGGGGAATACACCGGGGAGCTGTTTTTT.

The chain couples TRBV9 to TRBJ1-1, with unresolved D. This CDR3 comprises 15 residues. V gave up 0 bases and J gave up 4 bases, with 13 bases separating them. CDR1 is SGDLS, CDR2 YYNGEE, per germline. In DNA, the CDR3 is TGTGCCAGCAGCGTAGATGTCGGGGTTGGCACTGAAGCTTTCTTT. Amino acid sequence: CASSVDVGVGTEAFF.

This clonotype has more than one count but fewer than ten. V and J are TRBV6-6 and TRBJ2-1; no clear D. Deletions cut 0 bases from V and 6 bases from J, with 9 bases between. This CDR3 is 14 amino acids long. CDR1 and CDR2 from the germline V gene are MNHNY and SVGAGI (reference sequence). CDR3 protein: CASSYSSYINEQFF. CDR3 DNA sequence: TGTGCCAGCAGTTACTCGAGTTACATCAATGAGCAGTTCTTC.

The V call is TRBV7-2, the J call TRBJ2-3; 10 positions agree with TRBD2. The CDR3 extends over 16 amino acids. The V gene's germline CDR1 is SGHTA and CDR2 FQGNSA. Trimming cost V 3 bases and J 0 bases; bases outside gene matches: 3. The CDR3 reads CASSFTSGMSTDTQYF. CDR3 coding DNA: TGTGCCAGCAGCTTTACTAGCGGGATGAGCACAGATACGCAGTATTTT.

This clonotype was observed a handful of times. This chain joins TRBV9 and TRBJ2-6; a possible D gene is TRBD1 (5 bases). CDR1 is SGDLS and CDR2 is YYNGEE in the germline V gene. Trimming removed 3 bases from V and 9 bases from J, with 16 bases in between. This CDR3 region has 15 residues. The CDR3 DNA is TGTGCCAGCAGCGGCGCAGGCCTTAGGGGCAACGTCCTGACTTTC. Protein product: CASSGAGLRGNVLTF. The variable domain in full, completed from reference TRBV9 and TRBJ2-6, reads DSGVTQTPKHLITATGQRVTLRCSPRSGDLSVYWYQQSLDQGLQFLIQYYNGEERAKGNILERFSAQQFPDLHSELNLSSLELGDSALYFCASSGAGLRGNVLTFGAGSRLTVL.

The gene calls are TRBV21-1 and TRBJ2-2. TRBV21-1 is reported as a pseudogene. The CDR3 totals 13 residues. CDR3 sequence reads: CASSKDRPGELFF. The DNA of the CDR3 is TGTGCCAGCAGCAAGGACCGGCCCGGGGAGCTGTTTTTT.

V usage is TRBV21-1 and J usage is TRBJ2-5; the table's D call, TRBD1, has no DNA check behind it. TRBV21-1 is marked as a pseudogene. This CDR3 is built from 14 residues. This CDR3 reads CASSKWGGQETQYF. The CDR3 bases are TGTGCCAGCAGCAAATGGGGGGGTCAAGAGACCCAGTACTTC.

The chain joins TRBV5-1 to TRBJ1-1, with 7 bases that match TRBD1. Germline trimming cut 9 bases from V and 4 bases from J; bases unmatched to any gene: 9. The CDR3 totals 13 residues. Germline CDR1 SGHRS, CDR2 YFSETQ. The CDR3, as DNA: TGCGCCACCACAGGGGATTTCTCCACTGAAGCTTTCTTT. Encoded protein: CATTGDFSTEAFF.

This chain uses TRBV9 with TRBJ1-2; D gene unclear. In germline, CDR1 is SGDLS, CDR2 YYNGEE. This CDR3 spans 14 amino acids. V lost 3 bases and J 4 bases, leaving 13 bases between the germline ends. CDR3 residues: CASSGGKPPYGYTF. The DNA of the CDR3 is TGTGCCAGCAGCGGTGGCAAACCGCCCTATGGCTACACCTTC.